Below, one T cell receptor beta chain is given with its context. The sample originates from a study of technical replicates of blood from several donors. Using immunoSEQ multiplex PCR, the repertoire was profiled, and TCRdb retains in-frame clones only, with some absent. The sample shows 9,500 to 15,000 clones, roughly 93% of them seen only once. V was shortened by 5 bases and J by 5 bases, with 15 bases between the two germline ends. CDR1 SNHLY and CDR2 FYNNEI come from the germline V gene. The CDR3 sequence is 15 residues long. This receptor was identified in a human donor in good health. V is TRBV2 and J is TRBJ1-4; no clear D gene. The sample taken for sequencing was PBMCs. Written as DNA, the CDR3 is TGTGCCAGCAGTAAAGGACCCGGGGAAAATGAAAAACTGTTTTTT. This sequence encodes CASSKGPGENEKLFF.